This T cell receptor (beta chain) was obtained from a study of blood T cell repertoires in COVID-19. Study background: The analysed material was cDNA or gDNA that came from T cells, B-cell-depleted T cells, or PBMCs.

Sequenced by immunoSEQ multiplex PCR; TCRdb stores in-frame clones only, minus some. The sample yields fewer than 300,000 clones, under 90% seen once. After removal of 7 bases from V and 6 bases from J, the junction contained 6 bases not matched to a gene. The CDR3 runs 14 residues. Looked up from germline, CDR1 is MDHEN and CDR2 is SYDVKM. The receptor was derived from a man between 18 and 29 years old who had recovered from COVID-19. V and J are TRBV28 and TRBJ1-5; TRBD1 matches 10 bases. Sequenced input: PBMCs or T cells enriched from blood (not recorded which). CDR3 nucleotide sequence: TGTGCCAGCATCCGGACAGGGGGAGGTCAGCCCCAGCATTTT. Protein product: CASIRTGGGQPQHF.